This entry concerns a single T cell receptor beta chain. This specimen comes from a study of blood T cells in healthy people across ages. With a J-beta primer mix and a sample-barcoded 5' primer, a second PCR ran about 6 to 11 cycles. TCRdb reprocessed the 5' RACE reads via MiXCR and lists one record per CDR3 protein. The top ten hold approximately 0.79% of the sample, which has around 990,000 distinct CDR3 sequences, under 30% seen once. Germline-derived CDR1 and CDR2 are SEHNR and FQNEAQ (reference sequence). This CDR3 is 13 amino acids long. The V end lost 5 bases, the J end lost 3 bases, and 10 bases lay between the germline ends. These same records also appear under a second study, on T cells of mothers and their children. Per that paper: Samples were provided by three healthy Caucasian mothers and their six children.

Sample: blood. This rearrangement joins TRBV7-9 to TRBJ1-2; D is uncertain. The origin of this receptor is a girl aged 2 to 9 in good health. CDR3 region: CASSPAFDYGYTF. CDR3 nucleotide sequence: TGTGCCAGCAGCCCCGCGTTCGACTATGGCTACACCTTC.